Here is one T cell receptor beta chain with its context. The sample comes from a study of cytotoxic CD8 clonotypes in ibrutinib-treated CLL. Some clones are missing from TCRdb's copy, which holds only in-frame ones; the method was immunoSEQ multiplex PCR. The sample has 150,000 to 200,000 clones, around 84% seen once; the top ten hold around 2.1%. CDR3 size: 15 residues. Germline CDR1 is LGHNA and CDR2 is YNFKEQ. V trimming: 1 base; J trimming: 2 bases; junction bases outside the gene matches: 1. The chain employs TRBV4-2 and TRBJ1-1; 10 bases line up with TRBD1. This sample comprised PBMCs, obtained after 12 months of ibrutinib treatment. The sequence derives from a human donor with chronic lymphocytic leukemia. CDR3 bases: TGTGCCAGCAGCCAAGGGGACAGGGGTAACACTGAAGCTTTCTTT. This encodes CASSQGDRGNTEAFF.